This is a list of T cell receptor beta chains from one sample in a study of metastatic and nonmetastatic thyroid tumors. TCRdb reassembled clones from the PCR reads with MiXCR. The sample has 15,000 to 17,000 clones; roughly 4% are singletons. Specimen: tumor tissue. Source of these receptors: a female donor with papillary thyroid cancer or a benign thyroid nodule (not recorded which). Some clones in this sample may be carry-over from other donors' samples. Both conserved end residues are part of each CDR3. The order of the fields is J gene, CDR3 length, V gene, D gene, clone size, CDR3 DNA, CDR3 protein. The D gene is left open where the match is weak. Not all rows give a size; the values are once, few, many and, for expanded clones, a class.

j_call: TRBJ2-5
cdr3_length: 15
v_call: TRBV6-2/TRBV6-3
d_call: TRBD1
clone_size: .
cdr3_nt: TGTGCCAGCAGTGGGGACAGTTTCTCCCAAGAGACCCAGTACTTC
cdr3_aa: CASSGDSFSQETQYF

j_call: TRBJ2-5
cdr3_length: 14
v_call: TRBV20-1
d_call: .
clone_size: few
cdr3_nt: TGCAGTGCTAGAGAGGGTAGCGGTCAAGAGACCCAGTACTTC
cdr3_aa: CSAREGSGQETQYF

j_call: TRBJ1-2
cdr3_length: 14
v_call: TRBV20-1
d_call: .
clone_size: many
cdr3_nt: TGCAGTGCTAGACTCGGGTTAGAGTCCTATGGCTACACCTTC
cdr3_aa: CSARLGLESYGYTF

j_call: TRBJ1-5
cdr3_length: 16
v_call: TRBV19
d_call: .
clone_size: .
cdr3_nt: TGTGCCAGTAGTATGGCCAGGGGACGAGGCAATCAGCCCCAGCATTTT
cdr3_aa: CASSMARGRGNQPQHF

j_call: TRBJ2-2
cdr3_length: 14
v_call: TRBV12-3/TRBV12-4
d_call: .
clone_size: few
cdr3_nt: TGTGCCACCAGGACCTCGGACGGTTGGGGGGAGCTGTTTTTT
cdr3_aa: CATRTSDGWGELFF

j_call: TRBJ2-7
cdr3_length: 14
v_call: TRBV6-5
d_call: .
clone_size: .
cdr3_nt: TGTGCCAGCAGTTGCACGTCGGCCGCCTGCGAGCAGTACTTC
cdr3_aa: CASSCTSAACEQYF

j_call: TRBJ2-3
cdr3_length: 15
v_call: TRBV5-1
d_call: .
clone_size: .
cdr3_nt: TGCGCCAGCAGCTTACCTAGCGATAGCACAGATACGCAGTATTTT
cdr3_aa: CASSLPSDSTDTQYF

j_call: TRBJ2-3
cdr3_length: 16
v_call: TRBV18
d_call: .
clone_size: many
cdr3_nt: TGTGCCAGCTCACCAATTGTAGGAGAGCGAACCGATACGCAGTATTTT
cdr3_aa: CASSPIVGERTDTQYF

j_call: TRBJ1-2
cdr3_length: 13
v_call: TRBV11-2
d_call: .
clone_size: few
cdr3_nt: TGTGCCAGCAGCTCCACAGGGCACTATGGCTACACCTTC
cdr3_aa: CASSSTGHYGYTF

j_call: TRBJ1-2
cdr3_length: 16
v_call: TRBV20-1
d_call: .
clone_size: few
cdr3_nt: TGCAGTGCTAGAGATGTTACGGGGAGGATTACCTATGGCTACACCTTC
cdr3_aa: CSARDVTGRITYGYTF

j_call: TRBJ1-2
cdr3_length: 12
v_call: TRBV7-9
d_call: .
clone_size: .
cdr3_nt: TGTGCCAGCAGGTTCGTGATTGATGGCTACACCTTC
cdr3_aa: CASRFVIDGYTF